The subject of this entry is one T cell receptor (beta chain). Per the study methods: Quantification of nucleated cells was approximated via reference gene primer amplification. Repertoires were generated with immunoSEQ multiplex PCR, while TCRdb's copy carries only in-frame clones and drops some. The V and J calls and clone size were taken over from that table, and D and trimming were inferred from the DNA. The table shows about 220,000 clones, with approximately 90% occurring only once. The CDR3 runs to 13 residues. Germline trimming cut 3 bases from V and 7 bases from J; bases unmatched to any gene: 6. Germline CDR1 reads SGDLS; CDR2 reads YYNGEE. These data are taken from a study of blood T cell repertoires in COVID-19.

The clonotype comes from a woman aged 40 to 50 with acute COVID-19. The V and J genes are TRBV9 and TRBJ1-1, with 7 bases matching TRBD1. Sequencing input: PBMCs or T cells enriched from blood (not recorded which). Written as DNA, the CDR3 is TGTGCCAGCAGCGCGGGGACAGCCGGTGAAGCTTTCTTT. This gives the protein CASSAGTAGEAFF.